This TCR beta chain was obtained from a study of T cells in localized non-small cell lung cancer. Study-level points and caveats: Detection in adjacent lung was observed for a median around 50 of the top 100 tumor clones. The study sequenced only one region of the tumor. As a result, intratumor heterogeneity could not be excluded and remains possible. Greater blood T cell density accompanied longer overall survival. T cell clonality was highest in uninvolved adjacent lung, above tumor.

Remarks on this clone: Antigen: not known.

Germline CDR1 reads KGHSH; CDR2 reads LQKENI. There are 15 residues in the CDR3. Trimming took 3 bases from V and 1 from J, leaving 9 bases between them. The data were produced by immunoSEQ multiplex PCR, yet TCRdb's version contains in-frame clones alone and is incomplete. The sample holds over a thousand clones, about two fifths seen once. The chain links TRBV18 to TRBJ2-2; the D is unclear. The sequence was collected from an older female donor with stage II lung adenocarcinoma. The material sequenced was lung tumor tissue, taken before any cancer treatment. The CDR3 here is CASSPLDQNTGELFF. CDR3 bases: TGTGCCAGCTCACCCCTGGACCAGAACACCGGGGAGCTGTTTTTT.